This T cell receptor beta chain was sequenced for a study of regulatory T cells in long-lasting Graves disease. The time point here: persistent/refractory GD, antithyroid drugs over 5 years with positive TRAb. PBMCs provided the RNA from which the TCR library was made. Arm-PCR of CDR3 regions and iRepertoire HTBI primers were used to build TCR beta libraries. One entry per CDR3 protein results from TCRdb running MiXCR on the multiplex PCR reads. Of about 660,000 distinct CDR3 sequences detected, around 30% appear once; the ten largest clones hold roughly 41%. The CDR3 has 15 residues. Per germline, CDR1 LGHDT and CDR2 YNNKEL (reference sequence). J lost 0 bases, V lost 8 bases, and 6 bases had no gene match.

The genes are TRBV3-1 and TRBJ1-3; 8 bases align to TRBD1. The source of this sequence is a female donor with Graves disease. The sample here was peripheral blood mononuclear cells (PBMCs), taken when the disease was refractory, from a patient treated with antithyroid drugs. The CDR3 protein is CASGQDRDSGNTIYF. Written as DNA, the CDR3 is TGTGCCAGCGGGCAGGACAGGGACTCTGGAAACACCATATATTTT.